This TCR beta chain was retrieved from a study of shared clonotypes between healthy human individuals. Per the original methods: Quality scores were absent from the junction-only immunoSEQ sequences, so filtering differed. Clones were sequenced by immunoSEQ multiplex PCR, and TCRdb holds only the in-frame ones, with some missing. The V and J calls and clone size were taken over from that table, and D and trimming were inferred from the DNA. The data show roughly 320,000 clones, around 90% seen once. By its share, this clone is medium-sized. The antigen remains unidentified. V lost 7 bases to trimming and J lost 5 bases, with 24 bases between them. The CDR3 extends over 16 amino acids. The germline CDR1 and CDR2 sequences are SGHRS and YFSETQ. Study-wide points: In having few donors, the study represented limited genetic and exposure-history diversity. Sharing across several donors was seen in approximately 5.2% of naive CD4 clonotypes.

The source material was memory CD8+ T cells sorted from blood. Sample subset: CD45RO+ cells pooled with CCR7-negative TemRA cells. The clonotype comes from a man aged 18 to 30 in good health. The rearrangement uses TRBV5-1 and TRBJ1-1, with a tentative D call TRBD1 (5 bases). The CDR3 nucleotides read TGCGCCAGCGCAGTGGCAGTAGAGGGAAGGACAACTGAAGCTTTCTTT. It encodes CASAVAVEGRTTEAFF.